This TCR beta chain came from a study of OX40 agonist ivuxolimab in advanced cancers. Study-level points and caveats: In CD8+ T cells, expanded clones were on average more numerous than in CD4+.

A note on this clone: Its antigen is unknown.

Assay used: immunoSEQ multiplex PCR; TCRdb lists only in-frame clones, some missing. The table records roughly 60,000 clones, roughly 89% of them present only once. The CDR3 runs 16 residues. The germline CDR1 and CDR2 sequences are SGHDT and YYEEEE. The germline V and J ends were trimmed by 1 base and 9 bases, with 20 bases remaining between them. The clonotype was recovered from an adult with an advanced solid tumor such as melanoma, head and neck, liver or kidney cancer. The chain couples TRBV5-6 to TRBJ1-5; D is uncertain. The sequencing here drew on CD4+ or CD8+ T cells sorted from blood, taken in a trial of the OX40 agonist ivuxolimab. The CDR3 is CASSLMGSATARPQHF. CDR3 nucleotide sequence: TGTGCCAGCAGCTTGATGGGGAGCGCGACCGCCCGGCCCCAGCATTTT.